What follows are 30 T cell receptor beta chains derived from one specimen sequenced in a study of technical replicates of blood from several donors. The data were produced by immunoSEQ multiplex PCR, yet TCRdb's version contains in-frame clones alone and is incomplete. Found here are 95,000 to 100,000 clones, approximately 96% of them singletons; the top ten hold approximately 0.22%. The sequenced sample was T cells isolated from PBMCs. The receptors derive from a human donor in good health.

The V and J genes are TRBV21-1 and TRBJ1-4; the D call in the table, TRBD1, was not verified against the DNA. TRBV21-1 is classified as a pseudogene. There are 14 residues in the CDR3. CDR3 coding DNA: TGTGCCAGCAGAGCACAGGGGGCGTATGAAAAACTGTTTTTT. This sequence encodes CASRAQGAYEKLFF.

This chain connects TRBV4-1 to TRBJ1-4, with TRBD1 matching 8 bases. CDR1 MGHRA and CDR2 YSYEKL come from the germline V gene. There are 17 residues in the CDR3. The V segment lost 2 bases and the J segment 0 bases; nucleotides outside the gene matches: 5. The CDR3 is CASSQQGARATNEKLFF. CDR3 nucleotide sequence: TGCGCCAGCAGCCAACAGGGGGCGAGGGCAACTAATGAAAAACTGTTTTTT.

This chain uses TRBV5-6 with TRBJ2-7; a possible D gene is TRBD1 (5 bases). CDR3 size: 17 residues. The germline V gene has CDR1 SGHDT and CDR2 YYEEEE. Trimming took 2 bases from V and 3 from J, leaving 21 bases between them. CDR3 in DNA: TGTGCCAGCAGCTTATTTCTTCCGACAGCTCGACACTACGAGCAGTACTTC. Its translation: CASSLFLPTARHYEQYF.

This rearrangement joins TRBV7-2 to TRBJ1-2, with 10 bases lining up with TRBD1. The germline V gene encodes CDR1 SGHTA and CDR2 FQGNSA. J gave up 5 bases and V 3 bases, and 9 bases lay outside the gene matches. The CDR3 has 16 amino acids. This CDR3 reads CASSLWTGGDSYGYTF. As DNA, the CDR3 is TGTGCCAGCAGCTTGTGGACAGGGGGGGATTCTTATGGCTACACCTTC.

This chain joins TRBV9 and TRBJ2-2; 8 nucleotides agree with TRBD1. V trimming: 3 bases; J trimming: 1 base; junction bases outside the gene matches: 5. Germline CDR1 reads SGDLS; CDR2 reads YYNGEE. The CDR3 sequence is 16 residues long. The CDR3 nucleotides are TGTGCCAGCAGCGCGGGACAGGAAGAGAACACCGGGGAGCTGTTTTTT. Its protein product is CASSAGQEENTGELFF.

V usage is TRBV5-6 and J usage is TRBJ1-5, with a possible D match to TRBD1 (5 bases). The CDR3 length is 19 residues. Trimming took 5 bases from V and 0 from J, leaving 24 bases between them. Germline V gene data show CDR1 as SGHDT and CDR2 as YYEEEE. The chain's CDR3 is CASSTRLDYRLLSNQPQHF. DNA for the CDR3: TGTGCCAGCAGTACGAGGCTAGATTACAGGTTACTTAGCAATCAGCCCCAGCATTTT.

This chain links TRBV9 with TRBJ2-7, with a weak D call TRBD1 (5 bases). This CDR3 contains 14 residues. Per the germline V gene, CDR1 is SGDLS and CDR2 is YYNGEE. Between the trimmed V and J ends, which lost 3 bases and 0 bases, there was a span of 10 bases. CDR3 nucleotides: TGTGCCAGCAGCGCGTACAGGAGCTCCTACGAGCAGTACTTC. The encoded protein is CASSAYRSSYEQYF.

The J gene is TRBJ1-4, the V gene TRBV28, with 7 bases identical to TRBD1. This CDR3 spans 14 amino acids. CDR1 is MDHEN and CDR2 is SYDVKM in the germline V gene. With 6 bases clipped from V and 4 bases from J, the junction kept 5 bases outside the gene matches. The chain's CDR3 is CASSTGQRNEKLFF. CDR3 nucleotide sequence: TGTGCCAGCAGCACGGGACAGCGTAATGAAAAACTGTTTTTT.

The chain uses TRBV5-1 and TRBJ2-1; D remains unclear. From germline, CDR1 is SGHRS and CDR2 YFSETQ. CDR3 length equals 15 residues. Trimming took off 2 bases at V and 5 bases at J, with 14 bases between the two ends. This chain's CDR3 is CASSFTGSINNEQFF. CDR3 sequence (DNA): TGCGCCAGCAGCTTTACCGGGTCCATTAACAATGAGCAGTTCTTC.

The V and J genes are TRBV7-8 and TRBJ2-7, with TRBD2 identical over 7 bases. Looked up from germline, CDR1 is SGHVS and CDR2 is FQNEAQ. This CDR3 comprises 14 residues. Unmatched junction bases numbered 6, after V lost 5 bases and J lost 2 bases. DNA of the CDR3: TGTGCCAGCAGCCCACTAGCGTCCCCCTACGAGCAGTACTTC. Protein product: CASSPLASPYEQYF. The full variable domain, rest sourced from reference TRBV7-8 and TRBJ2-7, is GAGVSQSPRYKVAKRGQDVALRCDPISGHVSLFWYQQALGQGPEFLTYFQNEAQLDKSGLPSDRFFAERPEGSVSTLKIQRTQQEDSAVYLCASSPLASPYEQYFGPGTRLTVT.

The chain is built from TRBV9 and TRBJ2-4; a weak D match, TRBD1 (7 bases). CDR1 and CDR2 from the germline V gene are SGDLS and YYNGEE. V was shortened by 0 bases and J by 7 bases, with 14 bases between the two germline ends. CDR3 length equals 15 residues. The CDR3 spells CASSVVSGGTNIQYF. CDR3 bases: TGTGCCAGCAGCGTAGTCTCAGGGGGGACTAACATTCAGTACTTC.

CDR3 loop: CASSLGGFMNTEAFF. For the CDR3, the DNA is TGTGCCAGCAGCTTGGGCGGCTTCATGAACACTGAAGCTTTCTTT. The rearrangement joins TRBV5-6 to TRBJ1-1; no clear D gene. Germline CDR1 reads SGHDT; CDR2 reads YYEEEE. The V and J ends lost 0 bases and 0 bases respectively, with 9 bases between them. The length of the CDR3 is 15 residues. Variable domain in full (rest from reference TRBV5-6 and TRBJ1-1): DAGVTQSPTHLIKTRGQQVTLRCSPKSGHDTVSWYQQALGQGPQFIFQYYEEEERQRGNFPDRFSGHQFPNYSSELNVNALLLGDSALYLCASSLGGFMNTEAFFGQGTRLTVV.

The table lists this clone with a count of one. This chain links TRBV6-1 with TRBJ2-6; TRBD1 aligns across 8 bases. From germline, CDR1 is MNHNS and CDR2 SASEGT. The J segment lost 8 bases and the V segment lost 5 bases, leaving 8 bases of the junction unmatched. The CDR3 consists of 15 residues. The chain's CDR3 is CASSFSGQGTNVLTF. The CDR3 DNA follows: TGTGCCAGCAGTTTTTCTGGACAGGGCACCAACGTCCTGACTTTC.

CDR3 loop: CASDRGLYNNEQFF. CDR3 in DNA: TGTGCCAGTGACAGGGGCCTTTACAACAATGAGCAGTTCTTC. The chain employs TRBV19 and TRBJ2-1, with TRBD1 matching 8 bases. The V gene end was trimmed by 8 bases and the J gene end by 5 bases; junction bases not matched to a gene: 8. This CDR3 comprises 14 residues. Germline V gene sequence: CDR1 LNHDA, CDR2 SQIVND (reference sequence). Supplemented by reference TRBV19 and TRBJ2-1, the full variable domain reads DGGITQSPKYLFRKEGQNVTLSCEQNLNHDAMYWYRQDPGQGLRLIYYSQIVNDFQKGDIAEGYSVSREKKESFPLTVTSAQKNPTAFYLCASDRGLYNNEQFFGPGTRLTVL.

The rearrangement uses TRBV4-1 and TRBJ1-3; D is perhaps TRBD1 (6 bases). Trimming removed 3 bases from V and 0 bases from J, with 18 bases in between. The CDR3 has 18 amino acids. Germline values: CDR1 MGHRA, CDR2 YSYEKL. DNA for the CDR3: TGCGCCAGCAGCCATATATTAAGCGGACAGAGCTCTGGAAACACCATATATTTT. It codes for CASSHILSGQSSGNTIYF.

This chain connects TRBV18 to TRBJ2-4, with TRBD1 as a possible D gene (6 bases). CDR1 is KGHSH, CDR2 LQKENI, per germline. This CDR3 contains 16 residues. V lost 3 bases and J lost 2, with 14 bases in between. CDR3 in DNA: TGTGCCAGCTCACCGACCTTGGGGGCACCCAAAAACATTCAGTACTTC. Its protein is CASSPTLGAPKNIQYF.

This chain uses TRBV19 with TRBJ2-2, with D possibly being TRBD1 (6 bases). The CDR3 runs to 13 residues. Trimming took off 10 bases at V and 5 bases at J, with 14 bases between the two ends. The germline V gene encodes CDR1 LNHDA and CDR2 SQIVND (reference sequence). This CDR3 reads CATSQGRTGELFF. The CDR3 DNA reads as TGTGCCACCTCGCAGGGGCGAACCGGGGAGCTGTTTTTT.

DNA of the CDR3: TGTGCCAGCAGGCTAGTCAGGGGGCATGAAGCTTTCTTT. Translating gives CASRLVRGHEAFF. The chain couples TRBV6-1 to TRBJ1-1, with 8 bases fitting TRBD1. Germline assignment: CDR1 MNHNS and CDR2 SASEGT. This CDR3 is built from 13 residues. The ends lost 6 bases at V and 7 bases at J; junction bases unmatched: 7.

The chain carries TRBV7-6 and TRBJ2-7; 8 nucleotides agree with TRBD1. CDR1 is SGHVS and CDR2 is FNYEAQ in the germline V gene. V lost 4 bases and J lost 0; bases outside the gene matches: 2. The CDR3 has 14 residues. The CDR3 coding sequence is TGTGCCAGCAGCTCTGGACAGGGCTCCTACGAGCAGTACTTC. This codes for CASSSGQGSYEQYF.

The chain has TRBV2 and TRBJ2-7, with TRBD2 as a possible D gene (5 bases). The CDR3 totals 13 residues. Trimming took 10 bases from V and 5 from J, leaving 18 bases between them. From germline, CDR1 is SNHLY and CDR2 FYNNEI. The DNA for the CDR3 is TGTGCCACCCATTCAGGACTGGGCGACGAGCAGTACTTC. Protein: CATHSGLGDEQYF.

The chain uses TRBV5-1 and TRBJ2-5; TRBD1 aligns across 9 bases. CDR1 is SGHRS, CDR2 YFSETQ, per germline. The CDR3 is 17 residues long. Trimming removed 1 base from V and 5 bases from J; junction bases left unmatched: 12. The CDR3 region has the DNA TGCGCCAGCAGCTTGCCTAGTGACAGGGGGTTGTCGGAGACCCAGTACTTC. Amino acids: CASSLPSDRGLSETQYF.

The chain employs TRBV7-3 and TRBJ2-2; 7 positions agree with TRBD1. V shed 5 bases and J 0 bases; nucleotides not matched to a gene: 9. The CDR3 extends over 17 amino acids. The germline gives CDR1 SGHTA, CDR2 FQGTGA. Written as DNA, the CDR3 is TGTGCCAGCAGCGAAACGGGGACAGTTTCGAACACCGGGGAGCTGTTTTTT. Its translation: CASSETGTVSNTGELFF.

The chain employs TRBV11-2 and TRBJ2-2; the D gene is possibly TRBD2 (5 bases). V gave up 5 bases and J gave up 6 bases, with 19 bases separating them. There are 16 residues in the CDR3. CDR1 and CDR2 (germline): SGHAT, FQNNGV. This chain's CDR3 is CASSTPTGKTSGELFF. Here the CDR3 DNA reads TGTGCCAGCAGCACCCCTACGGGGAAGACGTCCGGGGAGCTGTTTTTT.

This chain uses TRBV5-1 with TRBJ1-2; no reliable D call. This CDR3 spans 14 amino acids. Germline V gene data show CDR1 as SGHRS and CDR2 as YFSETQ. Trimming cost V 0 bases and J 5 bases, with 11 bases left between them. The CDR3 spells CASSLATAAYGYTF. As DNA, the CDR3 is TGCGCCAGCAGCTTGGCCACAGCTGCTTATGGCTACACCTTC.

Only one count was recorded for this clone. The CDR3 protein is CASSYEESSYNEQFF. CDR3 sequence (DNA): TGTGCCAGCAGTTACGAGGAGAGCTCCTACAATGAGCAGTTCTTC. The chain recombines TRBV6-5 with TRBJ2-1; unclear D gene. Deletions cut 2 bases from V and 0 bases from J, with 8 bases between. The CDR3 has 15 residues. CDR1 is MNHEY, CDR2 SVGAGI, per germline.

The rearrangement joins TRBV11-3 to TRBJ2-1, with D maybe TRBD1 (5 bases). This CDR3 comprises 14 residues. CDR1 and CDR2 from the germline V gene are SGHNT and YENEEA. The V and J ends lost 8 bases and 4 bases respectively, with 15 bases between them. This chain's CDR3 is CASLEGAGYNEQFF. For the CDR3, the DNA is TGTGCCAGCCTTGAAGGCGCAGGGTACAATGAGCAGTTCTTC.

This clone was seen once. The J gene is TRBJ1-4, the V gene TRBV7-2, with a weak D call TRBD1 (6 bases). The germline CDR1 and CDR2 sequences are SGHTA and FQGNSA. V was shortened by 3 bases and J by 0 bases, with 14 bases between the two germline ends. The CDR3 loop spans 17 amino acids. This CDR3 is CASSFRTVIATNEKLFF. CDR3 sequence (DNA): TGTGCCAGCAGCTTTAGGACAGTGATTGCAACTAATGAAAAACTGTTTTTT. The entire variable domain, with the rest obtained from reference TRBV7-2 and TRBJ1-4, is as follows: GAGVSQSPSNKVTEKGKDVELRCDPISGHTALYWYRQSLGQGLEFLIYFQGNSAPDKSGLPSDRFSAERTGGSVSTLTIQRTQQEDSAVYLCASSFRTVIATNEKLFFGSGTQLSVL.

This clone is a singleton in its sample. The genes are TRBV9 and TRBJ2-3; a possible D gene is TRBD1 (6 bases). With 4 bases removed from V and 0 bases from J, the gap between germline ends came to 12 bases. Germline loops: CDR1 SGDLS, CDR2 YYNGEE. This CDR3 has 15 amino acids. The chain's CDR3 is CASSPGVSSTDTQYF. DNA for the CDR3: TGTGCCAGCAGCCCAGGGGTCTCCAGCACAGATACGCAGTATTTT.

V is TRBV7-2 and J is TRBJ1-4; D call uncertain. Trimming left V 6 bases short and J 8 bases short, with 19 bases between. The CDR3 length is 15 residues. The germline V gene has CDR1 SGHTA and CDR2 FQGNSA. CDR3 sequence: CASSREAGNYEKLFF. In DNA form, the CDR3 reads TGTGCCAGCAGTCGCGAAGCCGGGAACTACGAAAAACTGTTTTTT.

The CDR3, as DNA: TGTGCCAGCAGTCCGGACACTAACTATGGCTACACCTTC. This codes for CASSPDTNYGYTF. The chain joins TRBV27 to TRBJ1-2, with D possibly being TRBD1 (5 bases). Trimming cost V 5 bases and J 0 bases, with 7 bases left between them. The CDR3 consists of 13 residues. Looked up from germline, CDR1 is MNHEY and CDR2 is SMNVEV (reference sequence).